This is a list of T cell receptor beta chains from one sample in a study of response to subunit inactivated influenza vaccine. Each CDR3 protein gets one entry after TCRdb re-called the RT-PCR reads with MiXCR. The sample carries over 750,000 distinct CDR3 sequences, 21% recorded once. Source: PBMCs from blood, taken more than 4 days after vaccination. The receptors stem from a man aged 45 to 65 who received an inactivated influenza vaccine. Both conserved end residues are part of each CDR3. The order of the fields is V gene, clone size, J gene, D gene, CDR3 DNA, CDR3 protein. The D gene is left open where the match is weak. Clone size appears in some rows only: once, few, many, or a class for an expanded clone.

TRBV20-1	few	TRBJ2-3	TRBD2	TGCAGTGCACCGGGACTAGCGGGGGGAACATACACAGATACGCAGTATTTT	CSAPGLAGGTYTDTQYF
TRBV5-1	few	TRBJ2-7	-	TGCGCCAGCAGGTCGGGAATCTCCTACGAGCAGTACTTC	CASRSGISYEQYF
TRBV27	-	TRBJ2-1	TRBD2	TGTGCCAGCAGTTTAGAGGGACTAGCGGGATTTCAGCAGTTCTTC	CASSLEGLAGFQQFF
TRBV12-3/TRBV12-4	-	TRBJ2-1	-	TGTGCCAGCAGTTTAGGGAGGGGGCGAGGCTCCTACAATGAGCAGTTCTTC	CASSLGRGRGSYNEQFF
TRBV5-1	-	TRBJ2-1	-	TGCGCCAGCAGCTCGGCGAGCAGACCCCCCTACAATGAGCAGTTCTTC	CASSSASRPPYNEQFF
TRBV7-2	-	TRBJ1-5	TRBD1	TGTGCCAGCAGCCCCTCCAGGGGGGACAGAACCAATCAGCCCCAGCATTTT	CASSPSRGDRTNQPQHF
TRBV7-2	few	TRBJ2-5	TRBD2	TGTGCCAGCAGCTTAGTGGGGACTATCACCGAAACAGAGACCCAGTACTTC	CASSLVGTITETETQYF
TRBV5-6	few	TRBJ2-3	-	TGTGCCAGCAGCTCAGTAACGGGACTGCCTCAAGATACGCAGTATTTT	CASSSVTGLPQDTQYF
TRBV15	-	TRBJ2-1	TRBD1	TGTGCCACCAGCAAAGACAGGGGCCCCTACAATGAGCAGTTCTTC	CATSKDRGPYNEQFF
TRBV5-1	few	TRBJ2-3	-	TGCGCCAGCAGCTTGCCGGAGAGCACAGATACGCAGTATTTT	CASSLPESTDTQYF
TRBV5-1	-	TRBJ2-3	TRBD2	TGCGCCAGCAGCTTGGTGGTGGTTAGCGGGACAGATACGCAGTATTTT	CASSLVVVSGTDTQYF
TRBV4-2	few	TRBJ2-7	TRBD1	TGTGCCAGCAGCCAAGTAGGACAGGGGGCACACGAGCAGTACTTC	CASSQVGQGAHEQYF
TRBV5-1	-	TRBJ1-2	TRBD1	TGCGCCAGCAGACCTGGGACAGGCTACTATGGCTACACCTTC	CASRPGTGYYGYTF
TRBV5-1	many	TRBJ2-5	-	TGCGCCAGCAGCTTAAGAGGTGGGGAAGAGACCCAGTACTTC	CASSLRGGEETQYF
TRBV29-1	few	TRBJ2-5	TRBD2	TGCAGCGTTGACGGGACTAGCGGGAGCGGAGAGACCCAGTACTTC	CSVDGTSGSGETQYF
TRBV6-2/TRBV6-3	-	TRBJ2-3	-	TGTGCCAGCAGGAAAGGGCGAAATGACACACGCACAGATACGCAGTATTTT	CASRKGRNDTRTDTQYF
TRBV5-6	-	TRBJ2-5	-	TGTGCCAGCAGCTTGGAGACAGTCTTAGGGACCCAGTACTTC	CASSLETVLGTQYF
TRBV9	few	TRBJ1-1	TRBD1	TGTGCCAGCAGCGTAGTGGGGACAGGGAAAGCTTTCTTT	CASSVVGTGKAFF
TRBV5-5	-	TRBJ2-1	-	TGTGCCAGCAGCATGGGCCCGGGGAATGAGCAGTTCTTC	CASSMGPGNEQFF
TRBV5-1	-	TRBJ2-3	TRBD1	TGCGCCAGCAGCTTGATAGGCGACAGGGCAGATACGCAGTATTTT	CASSLIGDRADTQYF
TRBV6-2/TRBV6-3	-	TRBJ1-1	-	TGTGCCAGCAGTCAAGGTGGGACACGGCCCTTCTTT	CASSQGGTRPFF
TRBV28	few	TRBJ2-7	TRBD1	TGTGCCAGCAGTTTTCTGGGACAGGGGGCCTACGAGCAGTACTTC	CASSFLGQGAYEQYF
TRBV12-3/TRBV12-4	-	TRBJ1-6	-	TGTGCCAGCAGCCGGGAACTTGGGAATTCACCCCTCCACTTT	CASSRELGNSPLHF
TRBV25-1	few	TRBJ2-7	-	TGTGCCAGCAGTGAATTATGGGGGGCGCGCTACGAGCAGTACTTC	CASSELWGARYEQYF
TRBV6-2/TRBV6-3	-	TRBJ2-7	TRBD1	TGTGCCAGCGACAGGGGCTACGAGCAGTACTTC	CASDRGYEQYF
TRBV4-1	-	TRBJ2-3	-	TGCGCCAGCAGCCAAGAAGGCTGGACTACTGATACGCAGTATTTT	CASSQEGWTTDTQYF
TRBV20-1	-	TRBJ2-1	TRBD2	TGCAGTGTCCGCGGGACTATCCTTTCACAGTTCTTC	CSVRGTILSQFF
TRBV27	-	TRBJ2-7	TRBD1	TGTGCCAGCAGCCGGACAGGGGACACCTACGAGCAGTACTTC	CASSRTGDTYEQYF
TRBV5-1	-	TRBJ2-1	TRBD2	TGCGCCAGCAAGATACTTGCGGGGGTCCTGAAAGAGTTCTTC	CASKILAGVLKEFF
TRBV7-6	-	TRBJ2-1	-	TGTGCCAGCGGGGGTAAAAAGCAGACCAGCTCCTACAATGAGCAGTTCTTC	CASGGKKQTSSYNEQFF
TRBV5-1	-	TRBJ1-1	-	TGCGCCAGCAGCCTAGACGGTTTAGACGCCCCGGTCACTGAAGCTTTCTTT	CASSLDGLDAPVTEAFF
TRBV15	few	TRBJ2-7	TRBD1	TGTGCCACCAGCAGCACTCGGGGACAGGGAGTTTACGAGCAGTACTTC	CATSSTRGQGVYEQYF
TRBV11-2	-	TRBJ2-5	TRBD2	TGTGCCAGCAGCTTAAGGACTAGCGGGAGGGCCAGGGGAGAGACCCAGTACTTC	CASSLRTSGRARGETQYF
TRBV4-1	-	TRBJ2-7	-	TGCGCCAGCAGCCAACAAATTAGCTCCTACGAGCAGTACTTC	CASSQQISSYEQYF
TRBV10-1	-	TRBJ2-1	TRBD2	TGCGCCAGCAGTGGAGAGCGGGGGGAATACAATGAGCAGTTCTTC	CASSGERGEYNEQFF
TRBV7-2	many	TRBJ2-1	-	TGTGCCAGCAGCGCAGGACTACACAATGAGCAGTTCTTC	CASSAGLHNEQFF
TRBV23-1	-	TRBJ2-7	TRBD1	TGCGCCAGCAGTATTATTGACAGGGACCGACTCAACCTCTACGAGCAGTACTTC	CASSIIDRDRLNLYEQYF
TRBV29-1	few	TRBJ1-1	-	TGCAGCGTTGATCTCAGGGTGGTAACCACATCCAAGAACACTGAAGCTTTCTTT	CSVDLRVVTTSKNTEAFF
TRBV5-1	few	TRBJ1-1	-	TGCGCCAGCAGCCCGATGGGCAGTTTGAACACTGAAGCTTTCTTT	CASSPMGSLNTEAFF
TRBV7-2	-	TRBJ1-4	TRBD1	TGTGCCAGCAGCCGAGGGACAGTCACTGAAAAACTGTTTTTT	CASSRGTVTEKLFF
TRBV28	-	TRBJ2-7	TRBD1	TGTGCCAGCAGTGATCCGGGACAGGGTTTGTACGAGCAGTACTTC	CASSDPGQGLYEQYF
TRBV20-1	-	TRBJ2-7	TRBD1	TGCAGTGCTACTGGACAGGACTTCTACGAGCAGTACTTC	CSATGQDFYEQYF
TRBV7-2	few	TRBJ2-7	TRBD2	TGTGCCAGCAGCACAAGCGGGGGGGGCTCCTACGAGCAGTACTTC	CASSTSGGGSYEQYF
TRBV25-1	-	TRBJ2-7	-	TGTGCCAGCAGTGCCGAAGGACTCGAGCAGTACTTC	CASSAEGLEQYF
TRBV7-9	-	TRBJ1-2	TRBD1	TGTGCCAGCATCAAATTCAGGCAGGGGGATGGCTACACCTTC	CASIKFRQGDGYTF
TRBV4-1	-	TRBJ1-5	-	TGCGCCAGCAGCCAAGAGGCATATAGCAATCAGCCCCAGCATTTT	CASSQEAYSNQPQHF
TRBV12-3/TRBV12-4	-	TRBJ2-3	-	TGTGCCACTACGGGACGGATGGCCTCAGATACGCAGTATTTT	CATTGRMASDTQYF
TRBV9	few	TRBJ1-4	-	TGTGCCAGCAGCGTAGCTTCCGGGCTGACTAATGAAAAACTGTTTTTT	CASSVASGLTNEKLFF
TRBV3-1	few	TRBJ2-7	TRBD2	TGTGCCAGCAGCCAATTGTCTAGCGGCGCCTACGAGCAGTACTTC	CASSQLSSGAYEQYF
TRBV20-1	few	TRBJ2-7	-	TGCAGTGCTGGGGCGGGGAATCTCGAGCAGTACTTC	CSAGAGNLEQYF
TRBV7-2	-	TRBJ2-7	-	TGTGCCAGCAGCTTAGCCACAGGGCTCGAGCAGTACTTC	CASSLATGLEQYF
TRBV7-8	-	TRBJ2-5	-	TGTGCCAGCAGCCCAAGGGCTGGCAGAGAGACCCAGTACTTC	CASSPRAGRETQYF
TRBV20-1	-	TRBJ2-7	-	TGCAGTGCTGGGGGTAGTACGTTCAGTACGTACGAGCAGTACTTC	CSAGGSTFSTYEQYF
TRBV7-2	many	TRBJ2-3	-	TGTGCCAGCAGCACGAGACAGGCAGATACGCAGTATTTT	CASSTRQADTQYF
TRBV12-3/TRBV12-4	many	TRBJ1-5	-	TGTGCCAGCAGTTTAAGCCAGGACTACAATCAGCCCCAGCATTTT	CASSLSQDYNQPQHF
TRBV20-1	-	TRBJ1-6	TRBD1	TGCAGTGCCCCGGAGGGACAGGGAGACTCCTATAATTCACCCCTCCACTTT	CSAPEGQGDSYNSPLHF
TRBV3-1	-	TRBJ2-7	-	TGTGCCAGCAGCCAAGACCTTCCTAGTAGGTACGAGCAGTACTTC	CASSQDLPSRYEQYF
TRBV12-3/TRBV12-4	few	TRBJ2-1	TRBD1	TGTGCCAGCAATCCGGACAGGCGATCCAATGAGCAGTTCTTC	CASNPDRRSNEQFF
TRBV7-2	few	TRBJ2-1	-	TGTGCCAGCAGCTTAGCGGGGACCCCCTCCTACAATGAGCAGTTCTTC	CASSLAGTPSYNEQFF
TRBV20-1	few	TRBJ1-2	-	TGCAGTGCTAGCTGGGGCGCGGGGGACTATGGCTACACCTTC	CSASWGAGDYGYTF